This TCR beta chain appears in the sequencing data of a study of neurological immune-mediated disorders (dated by TCRdb to about 2019). Regarding the study in general: Peripheral blood TCR-beta repertoires from patients with HTLV-I-associated myelopathy (HAM/TSP), patients with multiple sclerosis, and healthy controls were compared in the study using UMI-based sequencing. The 90 to 110 TCR-beta libraries covered PBMC samples along with longitudinal samples, technical triplicates, and paired sorted CD4+ and CD8+ T-cell subsets. The cohort was made up of 65 to 75 subjects, consisting of 15 or so HAM/TSP patients, some 34 multiple sclerosis patients and about 20 healthy controls. What the study reported, not specific to this receptor: The highest TCR clonal expansion was observed in HAM/TSP patients, whereas the lowest was observed in MS patients, even when compared with healthy controls. Expanded clones from different subjects shared no identical CDR3 amino acid sequences, which suggests that TCR-beta repertoires were private in all groups.

This clonotype came up many times. What this receptor recognizes is not known. No much larger clonotype is one base removed from it; base qualities were not supplied. cDNA synthesis used template-switch 5'RACE with a primer carrying a 10-nucleotide random unique molecular identifier tagging each TCR transcript. Every sequencing run covered 15-18 subjects and yielded more than 160 million TCR-beta sequences. The RNeasy kit was used to extract total RNA. Using the KAPA Real-time Library Amplification kit, TCR-beta VDJ regions were amplified with primers for the TCR constant region and the 5'RACE anchor. A first PCR added sample indexes and Illumina adaptors, after which a second PCR increased the library yield. After purification with Ampure beads, the TCR product of roughly 650 bp was size-selected on a 2% E-gel SizeSelection system. Library quality was checked on a Bioanalyzer, concentration was measured with Qubit, and libraries were quantified with the Kapa Library Quantification kit before pooling. Paired-end 2 x 150 bp sequencing of the libraries was performed on an Illumina HiSeq 2500. To increase sequence diversity, about 24-32% phiX was spiked into each library pool. Per the authors' processing: The quality-filtered reads were processed with the UMI-based MiGEC pipeline, whose error correction step removed more than 80% of the raw TCR sequences. VDJ genes were aligned to IMGT germline references, and clonotypes were defined by unique CDR3 amino acid sequence plus V-J genes. Clonal expansion, Shannon diversity and CDR3 relatedness (CalcPairwiseDistances, ClusterSamples) were evaluated with VDJtools, and phylogenetic trees were built with CLCbio workbench. A clone was classed as expanded if it had 8 or more unique UMIs, a cutoff based on coefficient-of-variation modelling across technical triplicates. In-frame beta chains were kept once TCRdb had trimmed the public reads at Q25 with fastp and called clones with MiXCR. Rows merge per CDR3 protein into single entries with the most common DNA and genes. In this record, the V and J calls reflect TCRdb's handling and not the investigators' own analysis. The sample table contains about 77,000 distinct CDR3 sequences; only one count was recorded for roughly 9% of them. Together, the top ten hold less than 2% of the sample.

Via the germline V gene, CDR1 is SGHTA and CDR2 FQGTGA. The cysteine opens and the phenylalanine closes a CDR3 of 18 amino acids. Just the 54-base CDR3 DNA is kept, in frame starting at base 1. V lost 5 bases and J lost 6 bases, and the count of bases not matched to a germline gene is 18. The healthy controls were volunteers from a blood bank in Maryland, USA. Libraries from unsorted PBMCs were made from 2 million PBMCs kept in RNAlater at -80 degrees C until RNA extraction. Peripheral blood was subjected to Ficoll-Hypaque density gradient centrifugation to isolate PBMCs, which were then cryopreserved in liquid nitrogen.

This sequence uses TRBV7-3 and TRBJ2-3; 9 junctional bases match TRBD2. The sequence was obtained from a man aged 45-65 years in good health. Sequenced sample: PBMCs. The CDR3 protein: CASSPNPGLAGEVDTQYF. The nucleotide sequence reads as follows: TGTGCCAGCAGCCCAAACCCGGGGTTAGCGGGAGAAGTTGATACGCAGTATTTT.